Listed below are T cell receptor beta chains from one sample, sequenced in a study of CD8+CD57+ T cells in acquired aplastic anemia. TCRdb redid the calling of the reads with MiXCR, one entry per CDR3 protein. This table holds roughly 58,000 distinct CDR3 sequences, 55% found once. Source material: sorted CD4+, CD8+, or CD8+CD57+ T cells (not recorded which) from PBMCs. The receptor source for this set is a human donor in good health, serving as a control. Each CDR3 is given with its conserved first and last residue. A D gene is named only where the DNA matches it firmly. Part of the rows lack a size; the others show once, few, many or a class for expanded clones.

>TRBJ2-7|-|TRBV19|-
CASSIAGTPSGGQYF
TGTGCCAGTAGTATAGCCGGGACACCCTCGGGAGGGCAGTACTTC
>TRBJ1-6|TRBD1|TRBV20-1|many
CSATSGQALNSPLHF
TGCAGTGCTACGTCCGGACAGGCTCTAAATTCACCCCTCCACTTT
>TRBJ2-1|-|TRBV10-1|-
CASSETGNEQFF
TGCGCCAGCAGTGAGACAGGGAATGAGCAGTTCTTC
>TRBJ2-5|TRBD1|TRBV19|medium-sized
CASSIPQGGETQYF
TGTGCCAGTAGTATCCCACAGGGGGGCGAGACCCAGTACTTC
>TRBJ2-1|-|TRBV29-1|-
CSAALGGIWYNEQFF
TGCAGCGCCGCCCTCGGGGGAATTTGGTACAATGAGCAGTTCTTC
>TRBJ1-6|-|TRBV9|few
CASSVGSDSPLHF
TGTGCCAGCAGCGTAGGTAGTGATTCACCCCTCCACTTT
>TRBJ1-3|-|TRBV4-1|many
CASSQVDRHPGNTIYF
TGCGCCAGCAGCCAAGTGGACCGGCACCCTGGAAACACCATATATTTT
>TRBJ2-7|TRBD1|TRBV9|-
CASSAGTGGSYEQYF
TGTGCCAGCAGCGCCGGGACAGGGGGTTCCTACGAGCAGTACTTC
>TRBJ2-5|-|TRBV29-1|-
CSSTRPLQETQYF
TGCAGCTCAACGCGGCCACTCCAAGAGACCCAGTACTTC
>TRBJ2-2|TRBD1|TRBV19|many
CASSTRDRGTGELFF
TGTGCCAGTAGTACTCGGGACAGGGGGACCGGGGAGCTGTTTTTT
>TRBJ1-1|-|TRBV19|-
CASSIYTEAFF
TGTGCCAGTAGTATTTACACTGAAGCTTTCTTT
>TRBJ2-3|-|TRBV29-1|few
CSVESSTDTQYF
TGCAGCGTTGAGTCTAGCACAGATACGCAGTATTTT
>TRBJ1-2|-|TRBV3-1|many
CASSQDAVENYGYTF
TGTGCCAGCAGCCAAGACGCAGTGGAAAACTATGGCTACACCTTC
>TRBJ2-7|TRBD2|TRBV5-1|-
CASSQGAGGGYYEQYF
TGCGCCAGCAGCCAAGGGGCCGGCGGGGGTTACTACGAGCAGTACTTC
>TRBJ1-2|-|TRBV15|-
CATSRQLDGWNGYTF
TGTGCCACCAGCAGACAATTGGACGGGTGGAACGGCTACACCTTC
>TRBJ2-1|-|TRBV12-3/TRBV12-4|-
CASSPPRRGEDNEQLF
TGTGCCAGCTCTCCCCCCCGGAGGGGAGAGGACAATGAGCAGCTCTTC
>TRBJ2-3|TRBD2|TRBV19|-
CASSTPGTSGKSTDTQYF
TGTGCCAGTAGCACCCCCGGGACTAGCGGGAAGTCCACAGATACGCAGTATTTT
>TRBJ1-1|TRBD1|TRBV12-3/TRBV12-4|many
CASRPDREAEAFF
TGTGCCAGCAGGCCCGACAGGGAGGCTGAAGCTTTCTTT
>TRBJ1-5|TRBD1|TRBV20-1|-
CSATGQGARGQHF
TGCAGTGCTACCGGACAGGGGGCGCGGGGTCAGCATTTT
>TRBJ2-1|TRBD2|TRBV25-1|-
CASRFRGLAGYEQFF
TGTGCCAGCAGGTTCAGGGGACTAGCGGGATACGAGCAGTTCTTC
>TRBJ2-1|TRBD2|TRBV19|medium-sized
CAAGYNEQFF
TGTGCAGCGGGGTACAATGAGCAGTTCTTC
>TRBJ2-5|TRBD2|TRBV2|once
CASSEGRLAGASETQYF
TGTGCCAGCAGTGAAGGACGCCTAGCGGGAGCCTCAGAGACCCAGTACTTC
>TRBJ2-3|TRBD1|TRBV6-2/TRBV6-3|many
CASSYYGTGKSTDTQYF
TGTGCCAGCAGCTACTACGGGACAGGGAAAAGCACAGATACGCAGTATTTT
>TRBJ2-7|TRBD2|TRBV7-9|-
CASSLLAGYEQYF
TGTGCCAGCAGCTTACTAGCGGGCTACGAGCAGTACTTC
>TRBJ2-1|-|TRBV29-1|many
CSVERAGRPNEQFF
TGCAGCGTTGAAAGGGCTGGGCGGCCTAATGAGCAGTTCTTC
>TRBJ2-7|-|TRBV2|medium-sized
CASARVRFGYEQYF
TGTGCCAGCGCTAGGGTCCGGTTCGGCTACGAGCAGTACTTC
>TRBJ1-1|-|TRBV15|-
CATSRDSTEAFF
TGTGCCACCAGCAGAGACAGTACTGAAGCTTTCTTT
>TRBJ2-3|TRBD1|TRBV29-1|few
CSATGTESTDTQYF
TGCAGCGCGACCGGGACAGAAAGCACAGATACGCAGTATTTT
>TRBJ2-3|TRBD2|TRBV12-3/TRBV12-4|many
CASRSSGREADTQYF
TGTGCCAGCAGGTCTAGCGGGAGAGAAGCGGATACGCAGTATTTT
>TRBJ2-7|-|TRBV2|medium-sized
CASSGGTYRHYEQYF
TGTGCCAGCAGTGGTGGGACTTACAGACACTACGAGCAGTACTTC
>TRBJ2-1|TRBD2|TRBV11-2|many
CASSSPGLAGGEQFF
TGTGCCAGCAGCTCCCCGGGACTAGCGGGAGGCGAGCAGTTCTTC
>TRBJ2-5|TRBD2|TRBV13|many
CASSSRLAGVGGRTQYF
TGTGCCAGCAGCTCAAGACTAGCGGGAGTGGGGGGGCGGACCCAGTACTTC
>TRBJ2-1|-|TRBV20-1|-
CSAATGNEQFF
TGCAGTGCTGCAACGGGGAATGAGCAGTTCTTC
>TRBJ1-2|-|TRBV5-1|many
CASSWEGPRWYTF
TGCGCCAGCAGCTGGGAGGGACCGCGCTGGTACACCTTC
>TRBJ2-1|-|TRBV2|medium-sized
CASRGNAAYNEQFF
TGTGCCAGCAGGGGAAACGCTGCCTACAATGAGCAGTTCTTC